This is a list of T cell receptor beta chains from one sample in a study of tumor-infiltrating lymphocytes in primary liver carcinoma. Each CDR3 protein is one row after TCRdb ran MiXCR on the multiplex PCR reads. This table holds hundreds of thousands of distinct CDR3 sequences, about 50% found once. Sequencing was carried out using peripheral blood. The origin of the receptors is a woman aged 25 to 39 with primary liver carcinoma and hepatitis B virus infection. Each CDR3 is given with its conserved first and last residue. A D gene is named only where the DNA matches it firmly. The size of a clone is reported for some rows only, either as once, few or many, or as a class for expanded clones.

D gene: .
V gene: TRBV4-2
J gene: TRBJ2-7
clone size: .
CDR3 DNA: TGTGCCAGCAGTGACCCCGGGCCCGTCTCCTACGAGCAGTACTTC
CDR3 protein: CASSDPGPVSYEQYF

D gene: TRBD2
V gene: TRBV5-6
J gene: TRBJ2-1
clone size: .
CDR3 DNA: TGTGCCAGCAGCGCCGTAGCGGGAGAATACAATGAGCAGTTCTTC
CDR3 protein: CASSAVAGEYNEQFF

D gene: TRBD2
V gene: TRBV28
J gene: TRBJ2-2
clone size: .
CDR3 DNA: TGTGCCAGCAGTCTCGAGACTAGCCGTTTGGAGCTGTTTTTT
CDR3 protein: CASSLETSRLELFF

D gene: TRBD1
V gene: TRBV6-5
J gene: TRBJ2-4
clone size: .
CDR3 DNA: TGTGCCAGCAGTTTGACAGGGGAGTGGGCCAAAAACACTCAGTACTTC
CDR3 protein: CASSLTGEWAKNTQYF

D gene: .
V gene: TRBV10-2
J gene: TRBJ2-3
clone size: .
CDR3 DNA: TGCGTCAACTTTAGAGAACAGGGACGGGCAGATACGCAGTATTTT
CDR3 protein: CVNFREQGRADTQYF

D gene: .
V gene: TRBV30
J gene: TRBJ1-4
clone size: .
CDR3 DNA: TGTGCCTGGAGTGAGGCCAGAACGCTGAGGCGCCTGTTTTTT
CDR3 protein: CAWSEARTLRRLFF

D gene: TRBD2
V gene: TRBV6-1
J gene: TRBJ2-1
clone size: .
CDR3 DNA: TGTGCCAGCAGTGGACTAGCGGGAGGGGATCAACACTTCTTC
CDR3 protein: CASSGLAGGDQHFF

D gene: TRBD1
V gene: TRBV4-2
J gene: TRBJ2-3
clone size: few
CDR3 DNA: TGTGCCAGCAGCCCCGGACAGGGGAACACAGATACGCAGTATTTT
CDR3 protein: CASSPGQGNTDTQYF

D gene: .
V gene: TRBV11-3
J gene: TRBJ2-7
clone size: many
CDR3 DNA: TGTGCCAGCAGCTTCGGACGGAGCTCCTACGAGCAGTACTTC
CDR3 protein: CASSFGRSSYEQYF

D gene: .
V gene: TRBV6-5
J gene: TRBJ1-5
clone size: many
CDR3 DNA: TGTGCCAGCAGTTGGAGTAGCAATCAGCCCCAGCATTTT
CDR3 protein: CASSWSSNQPQHF

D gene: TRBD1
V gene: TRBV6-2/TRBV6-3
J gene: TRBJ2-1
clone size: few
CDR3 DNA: TGTGCCAGCAGTTCACCGGGACAGGGAGTAAGTGAGCAGTTCTTC
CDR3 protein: CASSSPGQGVSEQFF

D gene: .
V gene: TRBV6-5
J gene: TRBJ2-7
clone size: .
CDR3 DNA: TGTGCCAGCAGTACTGCGGGCCGAAGGAACAAGCAGTACTTC
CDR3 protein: CASSTAGRRNKQYF

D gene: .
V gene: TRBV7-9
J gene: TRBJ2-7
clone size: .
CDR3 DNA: TGTGCCAGCAGCTTAGATTGGGGGGCCGAGCAGTACTTC
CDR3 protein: CASSLDWGAEQYF

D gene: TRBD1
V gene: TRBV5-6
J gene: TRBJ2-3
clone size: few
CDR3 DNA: TGTGCCAGCAGCTTCGCCCGGACAGGGGGCGCAGATACGCAGTATTTT
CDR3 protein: CASSFARTGGADTQYF

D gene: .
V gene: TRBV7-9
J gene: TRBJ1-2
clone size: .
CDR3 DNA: TGTGCCTGCAGCAAGGACTTCTATGGATACACCTTC
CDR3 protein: CACSKDFYGYTF

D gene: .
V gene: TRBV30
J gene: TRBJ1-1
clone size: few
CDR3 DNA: TGTGCCTGGGCGAGACAGAGTGAAGCTTTCTTT
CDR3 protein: CAWARQSEAFF

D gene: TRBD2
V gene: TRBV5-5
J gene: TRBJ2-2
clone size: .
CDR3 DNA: TGTGCCAGCAGCTTTCGGCTAGCGGCAGACACCGGGGAGCTGTTTTTT
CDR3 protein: CASSFRLAADTGELFF

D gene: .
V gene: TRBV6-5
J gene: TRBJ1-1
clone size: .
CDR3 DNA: TGTGCCAGCAGGGGACCGGGGTTTAACACTGAAGCTTTCTTT
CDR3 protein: CASRGPGFNTEAFF

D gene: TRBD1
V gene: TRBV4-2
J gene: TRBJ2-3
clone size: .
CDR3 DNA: TGTACCAGTAGCCAAGGACAGGCCACAGATACGCAGTATTTT
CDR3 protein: CTSSQGQATDTQYF

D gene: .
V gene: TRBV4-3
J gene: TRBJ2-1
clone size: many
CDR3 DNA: TGCGCCAGCAGCCACGTAGCGGAGACCTACAATGAGCAGTTCTTC
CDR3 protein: CASSHVAETYNEQFF

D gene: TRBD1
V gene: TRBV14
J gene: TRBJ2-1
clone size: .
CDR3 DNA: TGTGCCAGCAGCCCAACGGGACAGCCATCCTACAATGAGCAGTTCTTC
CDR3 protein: CASSPTGQPSYNEQFF

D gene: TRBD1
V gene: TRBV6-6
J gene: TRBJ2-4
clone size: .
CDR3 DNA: TGTGCCAGCAGCGGACAGGGAGGAAACATTCAGTACTTC
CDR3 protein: CASSGQGGNIQYF

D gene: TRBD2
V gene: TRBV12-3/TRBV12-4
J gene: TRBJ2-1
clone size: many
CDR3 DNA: TGTGCCAGCAGAGGGACTAGCGGCTACAATGAGCAGTTCTTC
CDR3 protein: CASRGTSGYNEQFF

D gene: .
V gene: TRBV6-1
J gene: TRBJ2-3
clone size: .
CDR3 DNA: TGTGCCAGCAGTGAATCGGGCGGGGCCACAGATACGCAGTATTTT
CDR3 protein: CASSESGGATDTQYF

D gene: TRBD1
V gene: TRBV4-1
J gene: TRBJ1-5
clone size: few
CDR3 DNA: TGCGCCAGCAGCCGCGGGACAGGAGATCAGCCCCAGCATTTT
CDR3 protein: CASSRGTGDQPQHF

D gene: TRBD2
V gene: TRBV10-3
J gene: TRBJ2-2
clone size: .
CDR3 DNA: TGTGCCACCAGCGGGAGTGGTACCGGGGAGCTGTTTTTT
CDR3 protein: CATSGSGTGELFF

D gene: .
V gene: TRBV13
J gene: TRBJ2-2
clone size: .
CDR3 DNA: TGTGCCAGCGCAGGACGGGGCAAGACCGGGGAGCTGTTTTTT
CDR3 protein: CASAGRGKTGELFF

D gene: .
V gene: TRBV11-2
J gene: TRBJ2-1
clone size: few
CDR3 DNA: TGTGCCAGCAGATTAGTGGCGCAGAGCTCCTACAATGAGCAGTTCTTC
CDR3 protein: CASRLVAQSSYNEQFF

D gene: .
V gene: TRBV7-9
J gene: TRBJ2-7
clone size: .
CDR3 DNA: TGTGCCAGCACCCCCCAACGCGAGCAGTACTTC
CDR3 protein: CASTPQREQYF